This TCR beta chain was found in a study of T cells expressing NK-cell markers. For the study at large: The study drew TCR beta repertoires from sorted CD3+CD56+NKG2C+, CD3+CD56+NKG2C- and CD3+CD56-NKG2C+ T cells. General study points: More than five of the donors carried dominant NKG2C+ clonotypes that took up 1.0-7.0% of their CD8+ T cells. The study did not resolve the HCMV specificity of expanded NKG2C+ T cell clones.

Remarks on this clonotype: Its antigen is not identified.

From the 5' RACE reads, TCRdb lists one entry per CDR3 protein and no DNA. The sample features some 340,000 distinct CDR3 sequences, with about 5.2% in its top ten. CDR3 length equals 18 residues. Germline CDR1 SGHAT, CDR2 FQNNGV. This TCR was recovered from a man aged 18-70 years in good health. The rearrangement joins TRBV11-2 to TRBJ2-1. The sequenced sample was blood T cells: a sorted CD56 or NKG2C T cell subset, CD4+ or CD8+ T cells, or bulk PBMC T cells (not recorded which). CDR3 region: CASSSRVSTSSSYNEQFF.